This T cell receptor beta chain derives from a study of CD8 T cells in ankylosing spondylitis. The study, taken as a whole, reports: Characteristic, it appeared, of ankylosing spondylitis blood was a TCR beta motif of seven or eight highly homologous variants.

This CDR3 has 13 residues. Trimming removed 9 bases from V and 5 bases from J; junction bases left unmatched: 5. This clonotype was counted only a few times. Its antigen is undetermined. Via MiXCR, TCRdb re-called the 5' RACE reads, giving one row per CDR3 protein. The sample holds about 220,000 distinct CDR3 sequences, 6% to 8% seen once. The gene calls are TRBV12-3 or TRBV12-4 and TRBJ2-1; 9 bases line up with TRBD2. The clonotype was recovered from a male donor with ankylosing spondylitis. Material for sequencing was blood, either unsorted or a sorted T cell fraction (not recorded which). CDR3 nucleotides: TGTGCCAGTCAGACTAGCGGAAACAATGAGCAGTTCTTC. Protein: CASQTSGNNEQFF.